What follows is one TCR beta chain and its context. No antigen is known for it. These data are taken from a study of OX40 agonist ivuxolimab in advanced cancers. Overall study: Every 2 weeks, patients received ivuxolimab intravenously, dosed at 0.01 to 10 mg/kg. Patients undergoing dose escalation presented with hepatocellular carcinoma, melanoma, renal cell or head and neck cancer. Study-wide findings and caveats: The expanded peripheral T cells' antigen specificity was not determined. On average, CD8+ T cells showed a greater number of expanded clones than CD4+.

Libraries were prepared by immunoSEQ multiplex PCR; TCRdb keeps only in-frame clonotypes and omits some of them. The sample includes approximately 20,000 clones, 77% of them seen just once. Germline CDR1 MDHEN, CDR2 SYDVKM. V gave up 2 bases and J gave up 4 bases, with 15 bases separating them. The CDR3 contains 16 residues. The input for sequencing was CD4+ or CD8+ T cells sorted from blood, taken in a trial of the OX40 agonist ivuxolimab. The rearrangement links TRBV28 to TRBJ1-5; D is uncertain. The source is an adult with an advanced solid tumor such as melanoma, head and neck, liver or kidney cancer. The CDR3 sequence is CASSLKEQVRNQPQHF. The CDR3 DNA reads TGTGCCAGCAGTTTAAAGGAGCAGGTTAGGAATCAGCCCCAGCATTTT.